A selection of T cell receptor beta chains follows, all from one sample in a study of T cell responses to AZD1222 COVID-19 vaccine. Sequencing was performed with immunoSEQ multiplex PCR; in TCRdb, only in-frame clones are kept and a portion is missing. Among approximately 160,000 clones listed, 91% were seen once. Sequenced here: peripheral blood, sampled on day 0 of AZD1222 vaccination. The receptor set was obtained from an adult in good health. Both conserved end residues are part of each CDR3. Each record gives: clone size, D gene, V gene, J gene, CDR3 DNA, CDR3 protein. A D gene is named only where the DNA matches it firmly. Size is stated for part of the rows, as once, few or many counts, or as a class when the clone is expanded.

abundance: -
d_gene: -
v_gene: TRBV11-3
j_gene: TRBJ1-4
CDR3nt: TGTGCCAGCAGCTTAGACCGCGGGCTCGGTGAAAAACTGTTTTTT
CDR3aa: CASSLDRGLGEKLFF

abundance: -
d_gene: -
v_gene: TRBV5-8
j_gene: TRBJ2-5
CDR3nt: TGTGCCAGCAGCTTGGCCTGGGGGGAAGAGACCCAGTACTTC
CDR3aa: CASSLAWGEETQYF

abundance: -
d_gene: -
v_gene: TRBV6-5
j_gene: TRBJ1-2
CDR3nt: TGTGCCAGCAGGGGCGGGGGGAGAGGCTACACCTTC
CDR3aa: CASRGGGRGYTF

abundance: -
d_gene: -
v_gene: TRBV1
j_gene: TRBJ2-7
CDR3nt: TGCACCAGCAGCCAAGACTTCCAGCGGGAGTGCTCCTACGAGCAGTACTTC
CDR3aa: CTSSQDFQRECSYEQYF

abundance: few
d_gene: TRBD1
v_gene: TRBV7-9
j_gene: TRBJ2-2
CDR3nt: TGTGCCAGCAGCTTAGGGTGGTTACAGGGGGCGCGGGACACCGGGGAGCTGTTTTTT
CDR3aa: CASSLGWLQGARDTGELFF

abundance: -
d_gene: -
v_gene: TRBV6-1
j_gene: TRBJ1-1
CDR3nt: TGTGCCAGCAGTGAGCGGAACACTGAAGCTTTCTTT
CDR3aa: CASSERNTEAFF

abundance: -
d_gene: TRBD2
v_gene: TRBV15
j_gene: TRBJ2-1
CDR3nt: TGTGCCACCAACCGGGAGGGCCGACACAATGAGCAGTTCTTC
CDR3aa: CATNREGRHNEQFF

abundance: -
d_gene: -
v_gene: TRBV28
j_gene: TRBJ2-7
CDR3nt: TGTGCCAGCAGTTTCGCACGAGCTTGGGACTCCTACGAGCAGTACTTC
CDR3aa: CASSFARAWDSYEQYF

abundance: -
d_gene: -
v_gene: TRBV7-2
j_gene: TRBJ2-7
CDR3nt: TGTGCCAGCAGCCAACAGACGGGTCCCTACGAGCAGTACTTC
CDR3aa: CASSQQTGPYEQYF

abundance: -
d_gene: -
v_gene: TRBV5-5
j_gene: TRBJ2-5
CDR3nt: TGTGCCAGCAGCTTGACAGGAGAGACCCAGTACTTC
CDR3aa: CASSLTGETQYF

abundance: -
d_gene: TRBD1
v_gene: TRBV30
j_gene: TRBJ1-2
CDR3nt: TGTGCCTGGAGTGTACTTCGCGGACAGGTTCATGGCTACACCTTC
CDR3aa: CAWSVLRGQVHGYTF

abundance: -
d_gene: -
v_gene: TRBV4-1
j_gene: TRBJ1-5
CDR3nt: TGCGCCAGCAGCCAAGATAGGGGGAGTCAGCCCCAGCATTTT
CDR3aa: CASSQDRGSQPQHF

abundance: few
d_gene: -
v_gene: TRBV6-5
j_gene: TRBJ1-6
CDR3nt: TGTGCCAGTGGGACCCTTCACAATAATTCACCCCTCCACTTT
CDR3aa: CASGTLHNNSPLHF

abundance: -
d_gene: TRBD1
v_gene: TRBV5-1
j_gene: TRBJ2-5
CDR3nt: TGCGCCAGCAGTTTACCGGGACAGAGACCTGAGACCCAGTACTTC
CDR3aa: CASSLPGQRPETQYF

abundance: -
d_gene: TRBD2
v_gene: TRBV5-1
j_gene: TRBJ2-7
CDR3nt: TGCGCCAGCAGCTTAGATAGCGGGAGGGAGAAGGAGCAGTACTTC
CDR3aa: CASSLDSGREKEQYF